These T cell receptor beta chains were read from a single sample in a study of blood T cell repertoires in COVID-19. Repertoires were generated with immunoSEQ multiplex PCR, while TCRdb's copy carries only in-frame clones and drops some. The sample holds a few hundred thousand clones; approximately 90% are singletons and the top ten take 1.2%. Sample: PBMCs or T cells enriched from blood (not recorded which). The origin of the receptors is a man younger than 40 who had recovered from COVID-19. CDR3s include the opening cysteine and the closing phenylalanine or tryptophan. Fields, in order: clone size, D gene, J gene, V gene, CDR3 DNA, CDR3 protein. A D gene is named only where the DNA matches it firmly. The size field is filled for only some rows; it gives once, few, many or a size class.

clone size: few; D gene: .; J gene: TRBJ2-5; V gene: TRBV29-1; CDR3 DNA: TGCAGCGTCCGTGTTGTGAGGGCCGAGGGGACCCAGTACTTC; CDR3 protein: CSVRVVRAEGTQYF
clone size: .; D gene: TRBD1; J gene: TRBJ2-7; V gene: TRBV3-1/TRBV3-2; CDR3 DNA: TGTGCCAGCAGCCAAGATAGGTGGGACAGGGGGATGTTTACTTTACCCCTAACCTACTACGAGCAGTACTTC; CDR3 protein: CASSQDRWDRGMFTLPLTYYEQYF
clone size: .; D gene: .; J gene: TRBJ1-4; V gene: TRBV19; CDR3 DNA: TGTGCCAGTGGACCCTTTGATCAGGGTCATGAAAAACTGTTTTTT; CDR3 protein: CASGPFDQGHEKLFF
clone size: once; D gene: .; J gene: TRBJ2-3; V gene: TRBV4-2; CDR3 DNA: TGTGCCAGCAGCCAAGACCAACAGTCTAACACAGATACGCAGTATTTT; CDR3 protein: CASSQDQQSNTDTQYF
clone size: .; D gene: .; J gene: TRBJ1-5; V gene: TRBV19; CDR3 DNA: TGTGCCAGTAGTCACAGGGACCCTCAGCCCCAGCATTTT; CDR3 protein: CASSHRDPQPQHF
clone size: few; D gene: .; J gene: TRBJ2-1; V gene: TRBV19; CDR3 DNA: TGTGCCAGTAGTATCAGGCAGGACATCGACAATGAGCAGTTCTTC; CDR3 protein: CASSIRQDIDNEQFF
clone size: few; D gene: TRBD1; J gene: TRBJ1-5; V gene: TRBV5-5; CDR3 DNA: TGTGCCAGCAGCCCGAGACAGGGGGCGGGCAATCAGCCCCAGCATTTT; CDR3 protein: CASSPRQGAGNQPQHF
clone size: .; D gene: .; J gene: TRBJ1-2; V gene: TRBV30; CDR3 DNA: TGTGCCTGGAGGGGGAGGGAGACCTACACCTTC; CDR3 protein: CAWRGRETYTF
clone size: .; D gene: TRBD1; J gene: TRBJ1-2; V gene: TRBV28; CDR3 DNA: TGTGCCAGCAGTTCCAACAGGGGGCGTAAAAATGGCTACACCTTC; CDR3 protein: CASSSNRGRKNGYTF
clone size: .; D gene: .; J gene: TRBJ1-2; V gene: TRBV5-4; CDR3 DNA: TGTGCCAGCAGTTCACCCGGGGGGATCTACTATGGCTACACCTTC; CDR3 protein: CASSSPGGIYYGYTF
clone size: .; D gene: .; J gene: TRBJ1-4; V gene: TRBV9; CDR3 DNA: TGTGCCAGCAGTTCTAGCGAAAAACTGTTTTTT; CDR3 protein: CASSSSEKLFF
clone size: .; D gene: TRBD1; J gene: TRBJ1-6; V gene: TRBV5-4; CDR3 DNA: TGTGCCAGCAGCTTGGGAGGGGGCAATTCACCCCTCCACTTT; CDR3 protein: CASSLGGGNSPLHF
clone size: .; D gene: .; J gene: TRBJ2-7; V gene: TRBV2; CDR3 DNA: TGTGCCAGCAGTGTCACAGACTCCTACGAGCAGTACTTC; CDR3 protein: CASSVTDSYEQYF
clone size: .; D gene: TRBD1; J gene: TRBJ1-1; V gene: TRBV7-9; CDR3 DNA: TGTGCCAGCAGCTTCCCGGACAGGGGCGCTGAAGCTTTCTTT; CDR3 protein: CASSFPDRGAEAFF
clone size: .; D gene: .; J gene: TRBJ2-5; V gene: TRBV18; CDR3 DNA: TGTGCCAGCTCACCACAACAACAAGAGACCCAGTACTTC; CDR3 protein: CASSPQQQETQYF
clone size: .; D gene: .; J gene: TRBJ2-7; V gene: TRBV7-2; CDR3 DNA: TGTGCCAGCAGCTTAGACAGAGCCTACGAGCAGTACTTC; CDR3 protein: CASSLDRAYEQYF
clone size: .; D gene: TRBD2; J gene: TRBJ2-1; V gene: TRBV4-3; CDR3 DNA: TGCGCCAGCAGCCAAGATCGGGGGGGCAATGAGCAGTTCTTC; CDR3 protein: CASSQDRGGNEQFF
clone size: .; D gene: TRBD2; J gene: TRBJ2-3; V gene: TRBV29-1; CDR3 DNA: TGCAGCGTTCTAACTAGCGGGAGCACAGATACGCAGTATTTT; CDR3 protein: CSVLTSGSTDTQYF
clone size: .; D gene: .; J gene: TRBJ2-7; V gene: TRBV15; CDR3 DNA: TGTGCCACCAGCAGCGAAAGCGTTTTAGGCTCCTACGAGCAGTACTTC; CDR3 protein: CATSSESVLGSYEQYF
clone size: .; D gene: .; J gene: TRBJ1-3; V gene: TRBV2; CDR3 DNA: TGTGCCAGCAGTGTGGGGAGTTTGATGGGAAACACCATATATTTT; CDR3 protein: CASSVGSLMGNTIYF
clone size: .; D gene: .; J gene: TRBJ2-5; V gene: TRBV5-1; CDR3 DNA: TGCGCCAGCAGCCCGGACAACCAAGAGACCCAGTACTTC; CDR3 protein: CASSPDNQETQYF
clone size: .; D gene: .; J gene: TRBJ2-7; V gene: TRBV7-9; CDR3 DNA: TGTGCCAGCAGCTTAGATCCGGGAGCCTACGAGCAGTACTTC; CDR3 protein: CASSLDPGAYEQYF
clone size: .; D gene: TRBD1; J gene: TRBJ2-7; V gene: TRBV28; CDR3 DNA: TGTGCCAGCAGTGGGACAGGGAGGGACCTTTCGGACGAGCAGTACTTC; CDR3 protein: CASSGTGRDLSDEQYF
clone size: .; D gene: .; J gene: TRBJ2-1; V gene: TRBV5-1; CDR3 DNA: TGCGCCAGCAGCCCGGCACAGGGTCAGCAGTTCTTC; CDR3 protein: CASSPAQGQQFF
clone size: .; D gene: .; J gene: TRBJ2-7; V gene: TRBV19; CDR3 DNA: TGTGCCAGTAGTATTGATTACAGTAAAGGAACCTACGAGCAGTACTTC; CDR3 protein: CASSIDYSKGTYEQYF
clone size: .; D gene: TRBD2; J gene: TRBJ2-5; V gene: TRBV9; CDR3 DNA: TGTGCCAGCAGCGGTAGCGGGGCGGGACAAGAGACCCAGTACTTC; CDR3 protein: CASSGSGAGQETQYF
clone size: .; D gene: .; J gene: TRBJ1-1; V gene: TRBV11-2; CDR3 DNA: TGTGCCAGCAGCTTAGTAAGGGGTAACACTGAAGCTTTCTTT; CDR3 protein: CASSLVRGNTEAFF
clone size: few; D gene: TRBD1; J gene: TRBJ2-2; V gene: TRBV4-3; CDR3 DNA: TGCGCCAGCAGCCAAGGGGACAGCCGCACCGGGGAGCTGTTTTTT; CDR3 protein: CASSQGDSRTGELFF
clone size: .; D gene: .; J gene: TRBJ1-4; V gene: TRBV7-9; CDR3 DNA: TGTGCCAGCAGCTTCGGTCAACAGGCAACTAATGAAAAACTGTTTTTT; CDR3 protein: CASSFGQQATNEKLFF
clone size: few; D gene: TRBD1; J gene: TRBJ2-3; V gene: TRBV7-2; CDR3 DNA: TGTGCCAGCAGCCTTACACCGGGACAGGGTGGTGATACGCAGTATTTT; CDR3 protein: CASSLTPGQGGDTQYF
clone size: .; D gene: .; J gene: TRBJ2-7; V gene: TRBV30; CDR3 DNA: TGTGCCTGGAGTGTAGTGGGAGGTTTTTTTAAGTACTTC; CDR3 protein: CAWSVVGGFFKYF
clone size: .; D gene: .; J gene: TRBJ2-3; V gene: TRBV10-2; CDR3 DNA: TGCGCCAGCAGTGCTGGCGGGGTCGCCACAGATACGCAGTATTTT; CDR3 protein: CASSAGGVATDTQYF
clone size: .; D gene: .; J gene: TRBJ1-2; V gene: TRBV9; CDR3 DNA: TGTGCCAGCACCCAGGGTTACTATGGCTACACCTTC; CDR3 protein: CASTQGYYGYTF
clone size: .; D gene: TRBD1; J gene: TRBJ2-7; V gene: TRBV11-2; CDR3 DNA: TGTGCCAGCAGCACGTTGACAGGGGCCTACGAGCAGTACTTC; CDR3 protein: CASSTLTGAYEQYF
clone size: .; D gene: .; J gene: TRBJ2-7; V gene: TRBV10-2; CDR3 DNA: TGCGCCAGCAGTGAGTTCGGGGTCCACGAGCAGTACTTC; CDR3 protein: CASSEFGVHEQYF
clone size: .; D gene: .; J gene: TRBJ1-5; V gene: TRBV6-5; CDR3 DNA: TGTGCCAGCAGTTACTCCCGGGTCAATCAGCCCCAGCATTTT; CDR3 protein: CASSYSRVNQPQHF
clone size: .; D gene: TRBD1; J gene: TRBJ1-1; V gene: TRBV6-5; CDR3 DNA: TGTGCCAGCAGTCGACAGGGGGGGTCTGAAGCTTTCTTT; CDR3 protein: CASSRQGGSEAFF
clone size: .; D gene: .; J gene: TRBJ2-6; V gene: TRBV28; CDR3 DNA: TGTGCCAGCAGTCAATCTGGGGCCAACGTCCTGACTTTC; CDR3 protein: CASSQSGANVLTF
clone size: .; D gene: .; J gene: TRBJ2-5; V gene: TRBV7-2; CDR3 DNA: TGTGCCAGCAGCCCAGCCGGGGTCGACGGGACCCAGTACTTC; CDR3 protein: CASSPAGVDGTQYF
clone size: .; D gene: .; J gene: TRBJ1-6; V gene: TRBV28; CDR3 DNA: TGTGCCAGCAGTTTAGAGACTAATAATTCACCCCTCCACTTT; CDR3 protein: CASSLETNNSPLHF